The clone carrying this TCR beta chain was counted a few times. Its cognate antigen is unknown. The data were obtained in a study of T cells after yellow fever vaccination. Regarding the study as a whole: The booster response re-showed most primary clones: more than 95% CD4, around 87% CD8. It was a small share of clonotypes that appeared in both CD4 and CD8 compartments.

Germline V lookup: CDR1 DFQATT, CDR2 SNEGSKA (reference sequence). The V and J ends lost 5 bases and 0 bases respectively, with 17 bases between them. The CDR3 loop spans 16 amino acids. Universal primer sites and UMIs were introduced during 5'RACE template-switching synthesis of TCR cDNA. TCRdb fed the 5' RACE reads into MiXCR, producing one record per CDR3 protein. Counted here are 160,000 or so distinct CDR3 sequences, under 7.5% occurring once; the ten biggest clones make up approximately 2.4%. This chain uses TRBV20-1 with TRBJ2-1; possibly TRBD2 for D (6 bases). The receptor was isolated from a man in his late teens or twenties who received the YFV17D yellow fever vaccine. This specimen was CD4+ T cells sorted from PBMCs, taken 5 days after the first yellow fever vaccination. The CDR3 nucleotides are TGCAGTGCTTTAGATTCGGGACTCCCCTCCTACAATGAGCAGTTCTTC. Translation: CSALDSGLPSYNEQFF.